The source of this T cell receptor (beta chain) is a study of blood T cells in healthy people across ages. Study-wide findings and caveats: Diversity estimates drawn from one million T cells were deemed underestimates. TCR beta diversity, measured per million T cells, fell in a roughly linear way with age.

This clonotype was recorded at least ten times. Its matching antigen is unknown. Using a J-beta primer mix together with a sample-barcoded 5' primer, a second PCR was run for roughly 6 to 11 cycles. A template-switch adaptor containing 12 random nucleotides labeled each cDNA molecule. Each CDR3 protein is one row after TCRdb ran MiXCR on the 5' RACE reads. Altogether about 630,000 distinct CDR3 sequences are present, around 21% being singletons, with the ten largest covering 3% to 4.5%. Germline-derived CDR1 and CDR2 are DFQATT and SNEGSKA (reference sequence). V lost 3 bases to trimming and J lost 4 bases, with 15 bases between them. This CDR3 contains 14 residues. Peripheral blood samples of 9 to 10 milliliters were drawn from each donor.

The specimen was blood. This clonotype was obtained from a man aged 65 to 79 in good health. The chain has TRBV20-1 and TRBJ2-5; the D is unclear. CDR3 in DNA: TGCAGTGCTAGTTCCCGACTCAGGCGAGAGACCCAGTACTTC. Translation gives CSASSRLRRETQYF.